A selection of T cell receptor beta chains follows, all from one sample in a study of blood T cell repertoires in COVID-19. TCRdb's copy holds only in-frame clones and misses some; the assay was immunoSEQ multiplex PCR. The repertoire holds under 100,000 clones, with about 87% as singletons. Specimen: peripheral blood. The receptors shown here come from a human donor in a cohort sampled during active COVID-19. Both conserved end residues are part of each CDR3. The D gene is left open where the match is weak. Size is omitted from some rows. Given values are once, few, many or a class for expanded clones.

CAWRFWQGDAFF | TRBJ1-1 | TRBV30 | TRBD1 | -
CASGGGLYDGYTF | TRBJ1-2 | TRBV7-9 | - | -
CASSPSGGNEKLFF | TRBJ1-4 | TRBV27 | - | -
CASSSHPRGVSTDTQYF | TRBJ2-3 | TRBV7-3 | TRBD2 | -
CASSFRTSGGTGELFF | TRBJ2-2 | TRBV5-1 | TRBD2 | once
CASSEFQGTTGELFF | TRBJ2-2 | TRBV25-1 | - | -
CSVSPPDRVDSTDTQYF | TRBJ2-3 | TRBV29-1 | TRBD1 | -
CASSLPANTGELFF | TRBJ2-2 | TRBV13 | - | -
CASSLFRNTGELFF | TRBJ2-2 | TRBV5-1 | - | -
CASSQVPGGGTNTGELFF | TRBJ2-2 | TRBV4-1 | TRBD2 | -
CASSLRSHTEAFF | TRBJ1-1 | TRBV3-1/TRBV3-2 | - | -
CASSPPGGVGSWEQYF | TRBJ2-7 | TRBV28 | TRBD2 | -
CASSPRGLDGYTF | TRBJ1-2 | TRBV18 | - | -
CASTRQSLGGYTF | TRBJ1-2 | TRBV19 | - | -
CASSLLPGQGFVIQYF | TRBJ2-4 | TRBV28 | TRBD1 | -
CASSYSPGEQFF | TRBJ2-1 | TRBV6-5 | - | -
CASSQVGQGSYEQYF | TRBJ2-7 | TRBV3-1/TRBV3-2 | - | -
CASSLGGGTGAVTEAFF | TRBJ1-1 | TRBV5-4 | TRBD1 | -
CASSEQVTAKNIQYF | TRBJ2-4 | TRBV2 | - | -
CATRDRANYGYTF | TRBJ1-2 | TRBV6-5 | TRBD1 | -
CASSPGQWTGELFF | TRBJ2-2 | TRBV18 | - | -
CASSGPVAGNQPQHF | TRBJ1-5 | TRBV28 | - | -
CATSRGLYNSPLHF | TRBJ1-6 | TRBV15 | - | once
CASSLAQEAGTQYF | TRBJ2-5 | TRBV7-2 | - | -
CASSLALAGGLKTQYF | TRBJ2-5 | TRBV7-8 | TRBD2 | -
CASSFRGSYNEQFF | TRBJ2-1 | TRBV5-1 | - | -
CASSVLGTEAFF | TRBJ1-1 | TRBV5-4 | - | -
CASSSRGTNRGELFF | TRBJ2-2 | TRBV9 | - | -
CAITPGPGGPNEKLFF | TRBJ1-4 | TRBV10-3 | - | -
CASSPKDRVYSNQPQHF | TRBJ1-5 | TRBV19 | TRBD1 | few
CASGPPGGSSYNEQFF | TRBJ2-1 | TRBV12-5 | TRBD2 | -
CASRPWDRQVQHF | TRBJ1-5 | TRBV27 | TRBD1 | -
CASQGYSNQPQHF | TRBJ1-5 | TRBV28 | - | -
CASSQDKGLAGHNEQFF | TRBJ2-1 | TRBV3-1/TRBV3-2 | TRBD2 | -
CASSFGQGYLYEQYF | TRBJ2-7 | TRBV10-1 | TRBD1 | -
CASSQGTDTGELFF | TRBJ2-2 | TRBV4-3 | - | -
CASSILQGSYGAFF | TRBJ1-1 | TRBV5-6 | - | -
CASSVGSQDGELFF | TRBJ2-2 | TRBV9 | - | -
CASSKQRTVPNEQFF | TRBJ2-1 | TRBV6-5 | - | -
CASSPPSNGGYTF | TRBJ1-2 | TRBV9 | - | -